Reported below is one T cell receptor (beta chain). Methods used by the authors: Reference gene primer amplification in the assay estimated nucleated cell counts. TCRdb's table, derived via immunoSEQ multiplex PCR, lists solely in-frame clones and lacks some. The DNA gave D and trimming, while V, J and clone size come from that table. The sample yields some 79,000 clones, about 89% seen once. This CDR3 is built from 12 residues. Germline V gene sequence: CDR1 SGHRS, CDR2 YFSETQ. This entry comes from a study of blood T cell repertoires in COVID-19. The wider study: Samples came from the United States, Italy and Spain, spanning acute and convalescent COVID-19. PBMCs, B-cell-depleted T cells, or T cells were the source of the cDNA or gDNA that made up the material.

The material sequenced was peripheral blood. The TCR originated in a man aged 65 to 85 with active or convalescent COVID-19. The chain carries TRBV5-1 and TRBJ2-5, with TRBD1 matching 8 bases. TRBJ2-7 explains the end of the DNA better; the J call may be wrong. The CDR3 loop is CASSRDRYEQYF. In DNA, the CDR3 is TGCGCCAGCAGCCGGGACAGGTACGAGCAGTACTTC.